This T cell receptor beta chain stems from a study of shared clonotypes between healthy human individuals. Notes on the study in general: Larger richness was generally estimated for naive than memory subsets.

Source study methods: Without quality scores, immunoSEQ junctional reads could not be filtered like full-length reads. Sequencing was performed with immunoSEQ multiplex PCR; in TCRdb, only in-frame clones are kept and a portion is missing. The V and J calls and clone size are taken from that table; D and trimming were inferred from the DNA. The data hold some 2,000,000 clones, with 85% to 95% observed a single time. Details on this clone: As yet, its antigen is unknown.

There are 13 residues in the CDR3. The germline V and J ends were trimmed by 5 bases and 3 bases, with 10 bases remaining between them. The germline V gene encodes CDR1 SGHVS and CDR2 FNYEAQ. The study drew its donors from healthy HIV-negative adults without recent acute infections or vaccinations. The sample comprised naive CD4+ T cells sorted from blood. Described subset: CD45RA+ positively selected. This chain joins TRBV7-6 and TRBJ1-2; possibly TRBD1 for D (6 bases). This receptor was taken from a man in his late teens or twenties in good health. CDR3 DNA: TGTGCCAGCAGCCCCACAGGGTACTATGGCTACACCTTC. Its protein product is CASSPTGYYGYTF.